These 13 T cell receptor beta chains came from one sample sequenced in a study of T-cell memory formation after mild COVID-19. TCRdb independently ran MiXCR on the 5' RACE reads; one entry per CDR3 protein. Of some 600,000 distinct CDR3 sequences in the sample, roughly 17% are singletons; the top ten hold about 8.1%. The sequencing sample was made of PBMCs or a T cell subset sorted from them (not recorded which). These receptors all come from an adult woman who had mild COVID-19 (a few samples of this study predate the infection). Cell type and time point are not known.

V and J are TRBV10-3 and TRBJ2-7; maybe TRBD2 (6 bases). The V gene lost 7 bases and the J gene lost 6 bases, with 13 bases spanning the gap. Germline-derived CDR1 and CDR2 are ENHRY and SYGVKD. The CDR3 covers 12 residues. The CDR3 DNA sequence: TGTGCCATCATCGCGGGAAGGGGCGAGCAGTACTTC. As protein: CAIIAGRGEQYF.

The V gene is TRBV3-1, the J gene TRBJ2-6; 7 bases agree with TRBD2. CDR1 is LGHDT and CDR2 is YNNKEL in the germline V gene (reference sequence). V shed 4 bases and J 0 bases; nucleotides not matched to a gene: 9. This CDR3 has 18 residues. CDR3 residues: CASSPSGVQSSGANVLTF. The CDR3, as DNA: TGTGCCAGCAGCCCCAGCGGGGTGCAGAGCTCTGGGGCCAACGTCCTGACTTTC.

This clonotype was picked up a small number of times. This rearrangement joins TRBV20-1 to TRBJ1-5, with 10 bases aligning to TRBD1. The CDR3 is made up of 15 amino acids. V lost 3 bases, J lost 6 bases, and 8 bases stayed unmatched. The germline V gene has CDR1 DFQATT and CDR2 SNEGSKA (reference sequence). The CDR3 DNA reads as TGCAGTGCTAGGAAGGGGACAGGGGCGGGTCAGCCCCAGCATTTT. As protein: CSARKGTGAGQPQHF.

The CDR3 here is CASSSPTSGGRSYNEQFF. CDR3 DNA: TGTGCCAGCAGCTCACCGACTAGCGGGGGCCGCTCCTACAATGAGCAGTTCTTC. The gene calls are TRBV13 and TRBJ2-1; TRBD2 agrees at 12 bases. The germline gives CDR1 PRHDT, CDR2 FYEKMQ (reference sequence). The CDR3 has 18 amino acids. V was clipped by 4 bases and J by 0 bases; unmatched bases: 7.

This clonotype was counted between two and nine times. The V and J genes are TRBV12-3 or TRBV12-4 and TRBJ2-5; weak D call: TRBD2 (6 bases). V was clipped by 3 bases and J by 5 bases, with 13 bases between them. The CDR3 has 14 residues. The CDR3: CASSFRTTSETQYF. The CDR3 DNA reads TGTGCCAGCAGTTTCAGGACTACAAGTGAGACCCAGTACTTC.

This clonotype has only a few counts. The rearrangement uses TRBV14 and TRBJ1-2; weak D call: TRBD1 (6 bases). Per the germline V gene, CDR1 is SGHDN and CDR2 is FVKESK. Trimming removed 5 bases from V and 6 bases from J, with 19 bases in between. The CDR3 sequence is 15 residues long. The CDR3 nucleotides are TGTGCCAGCAGCTTACAGGGCTTGCCTAGCAATGGCTACACCTTC. Translation: CASSLQGLPSNGYTF.

This clonotype was counted a single time. J is TRBJ1-5 and V is TRBV5-1; a possible D gene is TRBD1 (6 bases). CDR1 and CDR2 (germline): SGHRS, YFSETQ. Trimming removed 0 bases at V and 13 bases at J, with 17 bases between. The CDR3 has 14 residues. CDR3 protein: CASSLVGWGQNQHF. In DNA, the CDR3 is TGCGCCAGCAGCTTGGTCGGCTGGGGGCAAAATCAGCATTTT.

The V gene is TRBV20-1, the J gene TRBJ1-3, with D perhaps matching TRBD1 (6 bases). The CDR3 totals 14 residues. The germline V and J ends were trimmed by 7 bases and 0 bases, with 13 bases remaining between them. Germline V gene lookup returns CDR1 DFQATT and CDR2 SNEGSKA (reference sequence). The CDR3 here is CSVSDSYSGNTIYF. The CDR3 DNA follows: TGCAGTGTTTCGGACAGTTACTCTGGAAACACCATATATTTT.

This rearrangement joins TRBV2 to TRBJ1-5; D not certain. CDR1 and CDR2 (germline): SNHLY, FYNNEI. Trimming stripped 4 bases from V and 1 base from J, with 11 bases between. The length of the CDR3 is 15 residues. CDR3 in DNA: TGTGCCAGCAGTGCCCTCGACGTCAGCAATCAGCCCCAGCATTTT. Amino acids: CASSALDVSNQPQHF.

The V and J genes are TRBV21-1 and TRBJ2-7; TRBD2 is the table's D call, not checked against the DNA. TRBV21-1 is a pseudogene. The CDR3 spans 10 residues. The CDR3 loop is CASLPGEQYF. In DNA, the CDR3 is TGTGCCAGCCTACCGGGGGAGCAGTACTTC.

The V call is TRBV2, the J call TRBJ2-1; 7 nucleotides agree with TRBD2. CDR3 length equals 12 residues. J gave up 10 bases and V 1 base, and 1 base lay outside the gene matches. Germline lookup yields CDR1 SNHLY and CDR2 FYNNEI. The CDR3 nucleotides are TGTGCCAGCAGTGAAGGGGGACTAGAGCAGTTCTTC. Translating gives CASSEGGLEQFF.

This chain connects TRBV2 to TRBJ2-1; D remains ambiguous. The CDR3 totals 14 residues. Germline CDR1 and CDR2: SNHLY and FYNNEI. V dropped 2 bases and J dropped 3 bases, with 8 bases sitting between them. The CDR3 is CASSEKVGYNEQFF. In DNA form, the CDR3 reads TGTGCCAGCAGTGAAAAGGTCGGCTACAATGAGCAGTTCTTC.

The V and J genes are TRBV12-3 or TRBV12-4 and TRBJ1-5, with unresolved D. V was shortened by 3 bases and J by 0 bases, with 9 bases between the two germline ends. The CDR3 loop spans 15 amino acids. The CDR3 region has the DNA TGTGCCAGCAGTTTGTGGATGGATAGCAATCAGCCCCAGCATTTT. Translated, it gives CASSLWMDSNQPQHF.